What follows describes a single T cell receptor (beta chain). This clonotype was seen repeatedly, ten times or more. Its antigen target is currently unknown. Base-call qualities are not available, and no considerably larger clone is one nucleotide away. These data come from a study of early T cells in non-severe SARS-CoV-2 infection (dated by TCRdb to the early 2020s). Background on the whole study: TCR sequencing used bulk RNA from unsorted whole blood, so alpha and beta chains could not be paired.

Set within a cohort of healthcare workers in London, UK, this nested case-control study involved weekly PCR testing of nasopharyngeal swabs along with blood sampling. Healthcare workers were enrolled in the week of the UK lockdown, from 23 to 31 March 2020, and were followed every week for up to roughly 15 weeks. Libraries were built with 5' RACE. The instrument was a NextSeq 500. To correct for sequencing error and PCR bias, the TCR library protocol tagged individual cDNA molecules with unique molecular identifiers. TCR alpha and beta chains were both sequenced, and the abundances of alpha and beta sequences in each sample were closely correlated with each other. The authors processed their data as follows. Decombinator V4 was used to annotate TCR sequences for V gene, J gene and CDR3. Expanded TCRs were defined as changing significantly between any two time points under a Poisson model with p below 0.0001. Abundances of TCRs were expressed as counts per million after normalisation to the total number of TCRs sequenced in each sample. A search of VDJdb, accessed on 1 November 2021, was run for TCRs annotated to CMV, EBV and SARS-CoV-2, with TCRs annotated for multiple antigens excluded. The public reads were quality trimmed at Q25 with fastp and then assembled into clones with MiXCR by TCRdb, keeping productive beta chains. Under each unique CDR3 protein, matching rows form one entry showing the most common genes and DNA. The V and J calls and clone size come from TCRdb's table, not from the authors' own analysis. The sample has roughly 63,000 distinct CDR3 sequences on record, 10% to 15% of them singletons. The biggest ten clones account for about 4.4% of the sample.

Study-wide findings and limitations: VDJdb matching was skewed toward anti-spike CD8 responses and likely underestimated virus-specific expansions by missing private and CD4 specificities.

This TCR came from an adult who was a healthcare worker with PCR-confirmed SARS-CoV-2 infection or an uninfected control (not recorded which). Input material: whole blood.

This receptor has the CDR3 CASSEGGNQPQHF. The DNA is TGTGCCAGCAGTGAAGGGGGGAATCAGCCCCAGCATTTT. In this chain, TRBV6-1 is recombined with TRBJ1-5, and possibly TRBD1, on 5 matching bases. The CDR3 contains 13 residues, cysteine and phenylalanine counted. CDR3 DNA only is kept here, 39 bases in frame from base 1. Sequences MNHNS (CDR1) and SASEGT (CDR2) are obtained from the germline V gene. The junction shows trimming of 1 base on V and 4 bases on J, plus 5 bases between the germline ends.